This entry lists 9 T cell receptor beta chains sequenced from one sample in a study of T cell changes during pregnancy in multiple sclerosis. Produced via immunoSEQ multiplex PCR; TCRdb's table is partial and in-frame only. The sample shows approximately 47,000 clones, 70% to 90% of them seen only once. This specimen was peripheral blood, taken in the first trimester of pregnancy. The receptors derive from a female donor with multiple sclerosis, enrolled in a pregnancy study.

The CDR3 spells CASSVADIGGELFF. The DNA of the CDR3 is TGTGCCAGCAGCGTAGCTGATATCGGCGGGGAGCTGTTTTTT. The genes are TRBV9 and TRBJ2-2; D ambiguous. The CDR3 has 14 amino acids. Germline V gene data show CDR1 as SGDLS and CDR2 as YYNGEE. Trimming took 0 bases from V and 7 from J, leaving 10 bases between them.

The J gene is TRBJ2-2, the V gene TRBV18, with D perhaps TRBD1 (6 bases). V lost 3 bases and J 3 bases, leaving 8 bases between the germline ends. This CDR3 comprises 14 residues. Germline-derived CDR1 and CDR2 are KGHSH and LQKENI. CDR3 protein: CASSPGQYTGELFF. The DNA of the CDR3 is TGTGCCAGCTCACCCGGACAGTACACCGGGGAGCTGTTTTTT.

V and J are TRBV2 and TRBJ2-5, with 11 bases that match TRBD2. The CDR3 totals 14 residues. V shed 6 bases, J shed 3 bases, and the junction held 3 bases outside the gene matches. The germline V gene encodes CDR1 SNHLY and CDR2 FYNNEI. The CDR3 sequence: CASRATSGKETQYF. CDR3 nucleotide sequence: TGTGCCAGCAGGGCGACTAGCGGGAAAGAGACCCAGTACTTC.

The chain combines TRBV6-6 with TRBJ1-1; 7 bases fit TRBD1. V shed 5 bases and J 5 bases; nucleotides not matched to a gene: 11. This CDR3 is 15 amino acids long. From germline, CDR1 is MNHNY and CDR2 SVGAGI (reference sequence). In DNA form, the CDR3 reads TGTGCCAGCAGTGGCGTTCAGACAGGGTCAACTGAAGCTTTCTTT. This translates into CASSGVQTGSTEAFF.

This sequence joins TRBV7-6 and TRBJ2-1; TRBD2 matches at 10 bases. The J segment lost 4 bases and the V segment lost 4 bases, leaving 7 bases of the junction unmatched. Germline CDR1 SGHVS, CDR2 FNYEAQ. The CDR3 runs to 16 residues. This CDR3 is CASSSFLAGDYNEQFF. DNA of the CDR3: TGTGCCAGCAGCTCGTTCCTAGCGGGGGATTACAATGAGCAGTTCTTC. The full variable domain, in which reference TRBV7-6 and TRBJ2-1 provide the parts outside the CDR3, is GAGVSQSPRYKVTKRGQDVALRCDPISGHVSLYWYRQALGQGPEFLTYFNYEAQQDKSGLPNDRFSAERPEGSISTLTIQRTEQRDSAMYRCASSSFLAGDYNEQFFGPGTRLTVL.

The chain employs TRBV2 and TRBJ1-6; 10 bases are shared with TRBD1. The germline V gene encodes CDR1 SNHLY and CDR2 FYNNEI. J was trimmed by 10 bases and V by 5 bases; bases with no gene match: 11. CDR3 size: 16 residues. As DNA, the CDR3 is TGTGCCAGCAGTCATTCCGGGACAGGGGTTCGGTCACCCCTCCACTTT. Encoded protein: CASSHSGTGVRSPLHF.

The chain employs TRBV4-1 and TRBJ1-4; D gene unclear. The length of the CDR3 is 17 residues. Germline assignment: CDR1 MGHRA and CDR2 YSYEKL. V was clipped by 2 bases and J by 6 bases, with 19 bases between them. This CDR3 is CASSQKRGETIDEKLFF. As DNA, the CDR3 is TGCGCCAGCAGCCAAAAACGCGGGGAGACTATCGATGAAAAACTGTTTTTT.

CDR3 DNA: TGCGCCAGCAGCCAGATAACAGGGGGCGGATACGAGCAGTACTTC. It yields the protein CASSQITGGGYEQYF. The chain links TRBV4-3 to TRBJ2-7; TRBD1 matches at 9 bases. The V gene's germline CDR1 is LGHNA and CDR2 YSLEER. The CDR3 consists of 15 residues. V lost 3 bases and J lost 4; bases outside the gene matches: 7.

This chain joins TRBV5-4 and TRBJ1-1; D is undetermined. The CDR3 is 14 residues long. V lost 4 bases to trimming and J lost 10 bases, with 20 bases between them. Germline V gene data show CDR1 as SGHNT and CDR2 as YYREEE (reference sequence). As DNA, the CDR3 is TGTGCCAGCAGCGATCAAGCGAGGCAAGTCCGAGCTTTCTTT. Its translation: CASSDQARQVRAFF.